This T cell receptor beta chain was identified in a study of blood T cell repertoires in COVID-19. Allocation to cohorts depended on clinical history reported by the participants. Profiled with immunoSEQ multiplex PCR; TCRdb holds only in-frame clones, not every one. The sample has a few hundred thousand clones, more than 80% seen once. Trimming pared 3 bases from V and 3 bases from J, leaving 10 bases between. Germline loops: CDR1 SEHNR, CDR2 FQNEAQ (reference sequence). The CDR3 extends over 14 amino acids. This sequence joins TRBV7-9 and TRBJ2-3, with D hard to call. Sample: PBMCs or T cells enriched from blood (not recorded which). This sequence was found in a man younger than 45 who had recovered from COVID-19. The CDR3 sequence: CASSLGKRTDTQYF. DNA of the CDR3: TGTGCCAGCAGCTTGGGCAAAAGAACAGATACGCAGTATTTT.